The 7 T cell receptor beta chains listed next were all sequenced from one sample in a study of graft-versus-host responses after intestinal transplantation. Their antigen targets remain unknown. Profiled with immunoSEQ multiplex PCR; TCRdb holds only in-frame clones, not every one. The data contain about 36,000 clones, roughly 95% of them seen just once; the ten biggest clones take up roughly 0.22%. The source was unstimulated CD4+ T cells sorted from spleen or lymph node cells, collected before transplant. The source of these receptors is a human donor who was the organ donor for an intestinal transplant.

This chain connects TRBV19 to TRBJ2-2; 10 bases are a match to TRBD2. V dropped 6 bases and J dropped 5; count of bases not matched to a gene: 6. The CDR3 consists of 15 residues. CDR1 and CDR2 from the germline V gene are LNHDA and SQIVND (reference sequence). CDR3 loop: CASSVQRGGTGELFF. The CDR3 DNA is TGTGCCAGTAGCGTCCAGCGGGGGGGAACCGGGGAGCTGTTTTTT.

The chain recombines TRBV6-1 with TRBJ2-3, with D hard to call. The CDR3 runs to 13 residues. Trimming took 6 bases from V and 6 from J, leaving 13 bases between them. CDR1 is MNHNS, CDR2 SASEGT, per germline. DNA of the CDR3: TGTGCCAGCAGCCCCCGGGCCGGGGATACGCAGTATTTT. Residues: CASSPRAGDTQYF.

The chain couples TRBV9 to TRBJ1-6; no firm D call. CDR3 length: 18 residues. The V and J ends lost 4 bases and 1 base respectively, with 18 bases between them. CDR1 SGDLS and CDR2 YYNGEE come from the germline V gene. The CDR3 spells CASSPSLEAESYNSPLHF. CDR3 bases: TGTGCCAGCAGCCCGAGCCTGGAGGCGGAATCCTATAATTCACCCCTCCACTTT. Looking up the rest from reference TRBV9 and TRBJ1-6 gives the full variable domain: DSGVTQTPKHLITATGQRVTLRCSPRSGDLSVYWYQQSLDQGLQFLIQYYNGEERAKGNILERFSAQQFPDLHSELNLSSLELGDSALYFCASSPSLEAESYNSPLHFGNGTRLTVT.

V usage is TRBV13 and J usage is TRBJ2-2, with 7 bases aligning to TRBD1. The V segment lost 5 bases and the J segment 0 bases; nucleotides outside the gene matches: 3. This CDR3 spans 15 amino acids. Germline V CDR1 and CDR2: PRHDT, FYEKMQ (reference sequence). As DNA, the CDR3 is TGTGCCAGCAGCCTCGGGACAGCGAACACCGGGGAGCTGTTTTTT. Protein sequence: CASSLGTANTGELFF.

V usage is TRBV6-5 and J usage is TRBJ2-7; possibly TRBD1 for D (7 bases). CDR1 MNHEY and CDR2 SVGAGI come from the germline V gene. CDR3 length: 13 amino acids. Trimming took 1 base from V and 7 from J, leaving 11 bases between them. CDR3 protein: CASSYFQGGEQYF. Written as DNA, the CDR3 is TGTGCCAGCAGTTACTTTCAGGGGGGTGAGCAGTACTTC.

This clone occurred once. The chain is built from TRBV28 and TRBJ1-2; D might be TRBD1 (6 bases). V was shortened by 6 bases and J by 5 bases, with 13 bases between the two germline ends. Looked up from germline, CDR1 is MDHEN and CDR2 is SYDVKM. The CDR3 is 13 residues long. As DNA, the CDR3 is TGTGCCAGCAGACTAGGACAGCCTTATGGCTACACCTTC. It translates to CASRLGQPYGYTF.

The chain carries TRBV15 and TRBJ1-1, with D tentatively TRBD1 (6 bases). CDR1 is LNHNV and CDR2 is YYDKDF in the germline V gene (reference sequence). The CDR3 contains 14 residues. The V gene lost 0 bases and the J gene lost 8 bases, with 13 bases spanning the gap. In DNA, the CDR3 is TGTGCCACCAGCAGAGATCCTGTCCAGGGGGAAGCTTTCTTT. This encodes CATSRDPVQGEAFF.